These T cell receptor beta chains were read from a single sample in a study of cytomegalovirus exposure and HLA in healthy donors. Only in-frame clones appear in the TCRdb table, and some are missing; sequencing was by immunoSEQ multiplex PCR. Recorded for this sample: 100,000 to 150,000 clones. The source material was PBMCs. Every receptor here comes from a young man in good health and CMV-seronegative. Each CDR3 is given with its conserved first and last residue. Each record gives: D gene, J gene, V gene, CDR3 protein, CDR3 DNA. D genes are given only for firm matches.

TRBD1,TRBJ2-7,TRBV7-9,CASSPKIRDRPYEQYF,TGTGCCAGCAGTCCTAAGATCCGGGACAGACCCTACGAGCAGTACTTC
TRBD1,TRBJ2-2,TRBV5-1,CASSRDRGTGELFF,TGCGCCAGCAGCCGGGACAGGGGCACCGGGGAGCTGTTTTTT
TRBD1,TRBJ1-3,TRBV2,CASSQGASGNTIYF,TGTGCCAGCAGTCAGGGGGCGAGTGGAAACACCATATATTTT
-,TRBJ2-7,TRBV5-1,CASSYDRDSYEQYF,TGCGCCAGCAGCTACGACCGGGATTCCTACGAGCAGTACTTC
TRBD1,TRBJ2-2,TRBV29-1,CSVVGLPGQGVGELFF,TGCAGCGTTGTAGGGTTACCGGGACAGGGAGTCGGGGAGCTGTTTTTT
-,TRBJ1-1,TRBV18,CASLGSNMNTEAFF,TGTGCCAGTTTGGGCAGTAACATGAACACTGAAGCTTTCTTT
TRBD1,TRBJ1-1,TRBV19,CAISPPGGKGAFF,TGTGCCATCAGTCCCCCAGGGGGCAAGGGAGCTTTCTTT
-,TRBJ2-7,TRBV11-3,CASSFDRVYEQYF,TGTGCCAGCAGCTTCGACAGAGTCTACGAGCAGTACTTC
TRBD2,TRBJ2-5,TRBV9,CASSVESTSGAQETQYF,TGTGCCAGCAGCGTAGAAAGCACTAGCGGGGCCCAAGAGACCCAGTACTTC
TRBD1,TRBJ2-7,TRBV6-5,CASQDHQTGTYEQYF,TGTGCCAGCCAAGATCATCAGACAGGGACCTACGAGCAGTACTTC
TRBD1,TRBJ1-4,TRBV6-4,CASRIRTGLATNEKLFF,TGTGCCAGCAGAATACGGACAGGTCTCGCGACTAATGAAAAACTGTTTTTT
-,TRBJ2-5,TRBV19,CASSYSGETQYF,TGTGCCAGTAGTTACAGTGGAGAGACCCAGTACTTC
-,TRBJ1-1,TRBV6-5,CASSYSREGGTEAFF,TGTGCCAGCAGTTACTCTAGGGAGGGGGGCACTGAAGCTTTCTTT
TRBD2,TRBJ2-7,TRBV4-3,CASSQDWGTKAYEQYF,TGCGCCAGCAGCCAAGATTGGGGGACTAAAGCCTACGAGCAGTACTTC
TRBD1,TRBJ1-6,TRBV4-3,CASSQGQGQGALHF,TGCGCCAGCAGCCAGGGACAGGGGCAGGGGGCCCTCCACTTT
-,TRBJ2-7,TRBV10-3,CATGENLEQYF,TGTGCCACCGGGGAGAATCTCGAGCAGTACTTC
TRBD1,TRBJ2-7,TRBV5-1,CASSESRQGDEQYF,TGCGCCAGCAGCGAGAGTCGTCAGGGGGATGAGCAGTACTTC
-,TRBJ2-3,TRBV7-8,CASSPPGVTDTQYF,TGTGCCAGCAGCCCCCCGGGAGTCACAGATACGCAGTATTTT
-,TRBJ1-1,TRBV5-8,CASSLMPGRGGTEAFF,TGTGCCAGCAGCTTGATGCCTGGACGGGGGGGCACTGAAGCTTTCTTT
-,TRBJ2-2,TRBV27,CASSFRGTGELFF,TGTGCCAGCAGTTTCAGGGGTACCGGGGAGCTGTTTTTT
-,TRBJ2-3,TRBV19,CATSWVRSRTADTQYF,TGTGCCACCTCTTGGGTCCGGAGCCGAACCGCAGATACGCAGTATTTT
-,TRBJ1-1,TRBV5-4,CASSLASGGRTEAFF,TGTGCCAGCAGCTTGGCGAGCGGGGGTAGGACTGAAGCTTTCTTT
-,TRBJ2-2,TRBV6-1,CATITVNTGELFF,TGTGCCACAATAACAGTGAACACCGGGGAGCTGTTTTTT
-,TRBJ1-6,TRBV10-3,CASTGRDNSPLHF,TGTGCCAGCACAGGCCGAGATAATTCACCCCTCCACTTT
TRBD1,TRBJ2-3,TRBV11-1,CASSSRDRVADTQYF,TGTGCCAGCAGCTCCCGGGACAGGGTCGCAGATACGCAGTATTTT
TRBD2,TRBJ2-3,TRBV7-2,CASSSWLAGGAGDTQYF,TGTGCCAGCAGCTCCTGGCTAGCCGGGGGGGCCGGGGATACGCAGTATTTT
TRBD2,TRBJ2-2,TRBV5-1,CASSLGTSGPGELFF,TGCGCCAGCAGCTTGGGGACTAGCGGTCCCGGGGAGCTGTTTTTT
-,TRBJ1-3,TRBV27,CATQDSPFSGNTIYF,TGTGCCACCCAAGACAGCCCGTTCTCTGGAAACACCATATATTTT
TRBD1,TRBJ1-3,TRBV2,CASSNRDSISGNTIYF,TGTGCCAGCTCAAACCGGGACAGTATCTCTGGAAACACCATATATTTT
TRBD1,TRBJ2-3,TRBV9,CASSFRQGTSTDTQYF,TGTGCCAGCAGCTTCCGACAGGGGACTAGCACAGATACGCAGTATTTT
-,TRBJ1-5,TRBV19,CATGGWGSNQPQHF,TGTGCCACCGGGGGGTGGGGTAGCAATCAGCCCCAGCATTTT
-,TRBJ2-7,TRBV27,CASSTRGRGYEQYF,TGTGCCAGCAGTACCCGGGGCAGGGGATACGAGCAGTACTTC